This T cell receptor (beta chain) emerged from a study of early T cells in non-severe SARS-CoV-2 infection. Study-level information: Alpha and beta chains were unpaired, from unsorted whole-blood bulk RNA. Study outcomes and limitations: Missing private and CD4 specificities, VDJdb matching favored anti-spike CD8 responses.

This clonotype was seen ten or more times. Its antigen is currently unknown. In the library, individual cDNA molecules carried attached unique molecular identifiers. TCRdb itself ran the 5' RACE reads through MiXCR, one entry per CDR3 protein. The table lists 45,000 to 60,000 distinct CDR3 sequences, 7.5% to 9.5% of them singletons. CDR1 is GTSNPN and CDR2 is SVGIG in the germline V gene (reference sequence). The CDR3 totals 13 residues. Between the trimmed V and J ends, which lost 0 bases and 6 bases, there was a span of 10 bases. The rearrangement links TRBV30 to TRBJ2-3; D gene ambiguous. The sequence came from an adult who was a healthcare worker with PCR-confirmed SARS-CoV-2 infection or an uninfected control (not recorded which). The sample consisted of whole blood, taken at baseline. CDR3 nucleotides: TGTGCCTGGAGTGTACCCGGGCCGGATACGCAGTATTTT. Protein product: CAWSVPGPDTQYF.